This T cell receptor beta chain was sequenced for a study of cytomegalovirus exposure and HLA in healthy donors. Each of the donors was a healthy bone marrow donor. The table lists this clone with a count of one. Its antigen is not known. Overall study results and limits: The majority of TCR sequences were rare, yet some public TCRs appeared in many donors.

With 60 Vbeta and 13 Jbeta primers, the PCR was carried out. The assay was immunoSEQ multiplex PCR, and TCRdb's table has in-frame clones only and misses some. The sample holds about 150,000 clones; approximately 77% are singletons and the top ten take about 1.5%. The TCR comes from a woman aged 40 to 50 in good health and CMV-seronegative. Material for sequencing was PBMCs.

The CDR3 spells CASSFGQEMGETQYF. As DNA, the CDR3 is TGTGCCAGCAGCTTCGGACAGGAGATGGGGGAGACCCAGTACTTC. V is TRBV5-4 and J is TRBJ2-5; 7 bases map to TRBD1. Germline loops: CDR1 SGHNT, CDR2 YYREEE (reference sequence). This CDR3 spans 15 amino acids. V was pared by 2 bases and J by 5 bases, with 9 bases of the junction left unmatched.